One sample yielded the 10 T cell receptor beta chains listed below, sequenced in a study of blood T cell repertoires in COVID-19. Sequencing was performed with immunoSEQ multiplex PCR; in TCRdb, only in-frame clones are kept and a portion is missing. The sample lists some 80,000 clones, about 88% occurring once. Sequencing was carried out using peripheral blood. The source of these receptors is a woman of 80 years or more with active or convalescent COVID-19.

The rearrangement joins TRBV7-3 to TRBJ2-7; 7 bases agree with TRBD1. Unmatched junction bases numbered 7, after V lost 5 bases and J lost 3 bases. Germline CDR1 SGHTA, CDR2 FQGTGA. The CDR3 extends over 14 amino acids. CDR3 amino acids: CASSPGTDYYEQYF. The DNA of the CDR3 is TGTGCCAGCAGCCCTGGGACAGACTACTACGAGCAGTACTTC.

The J gene is TRBJ1-5, the V gene TRBV29-1; TRBD1 might be the D (5 bases). V gave up 4 bases and J gave up 3 bases, with 10 bases separating them. Germline V lookup: CDR1 SQVTM, CDR2 ANQGSEA. This CDR3 has 13 amino acids. The CDR3 here is CSVGQRPNQPQHF. CDR3 sequence (DNA): TGCAGCGTTGGACAGAGGCCCAATCAGCCCCAGCATTTT.

The chain links TRBV6-4 to TRBJ2-6; D is uncertain. V was cut by 7 bases and J by 0 bases, with 7 bases left in between. The CDR3 spans 14 residues. Germline CDR1 MRHNA, CDR2 SNTAGT. The CDR3 region is CASKEYSGANVLTF. For the CDR3, the DNA is TGTGCCAGCAAAGAGTACTCTGGGGCCAACGTCCTGACTTTC.

The chain couples TRBV7-9 to TRBJ2-5; D not resolved. Germline lookup yields CDR1 SEHNR and CDR2 FQNEAQ (reference sequence). V dropped 8 bases and J dropped 2 bases, with 6 bases sitting between them. The CDR3 sequence is 11 residues long. The CDR3 sequence: CASETQETQYF. Written as DNA, the CDR3 is TGTGCCAGCGAGACTCAAGAGACCCAGTACTTC. Full variable domain (rest looked up from reference TRBV7-9 and TRBJ2-5): DTGVSQNPRHKITKRGQNVTFRCDPISEHNRLYWYRQTLGQGPEFLTYFQNEAQLEKSRLLSDRFSAERPKGSFSTLEIQRTEQGDSAMYLCASETQETQYFGPGTRLLVL.

In this sample, this clone turned up a few times. The rearrangement uses TRBV14 and TRBJ1-4; 9 bases fit TRBD1. The V gene's germline CDR1 is SGHDN and CDR2 FVKESK. J lost 8 bases, V lost 3 bases, and 10 bases had no gene match. The CDR3 is made up of 16 amino acids. The CDR3 bases are TGTGCCAGCAGCCACCTACAGGGGGCCTCGGGAGAAAAACTGTTTTTT. The encoded protein is CASSHLQGASGEKLFF.

V usage is TRBV9 and J usage is TRBJ1-6; tentatively, D is TRBD1 (6 bases). V gave up 3 bases and J gave up 1 base, with 11 bases separating them. Germline CDR1 reads SGDLS; CDR2 reads YYNGEE. The length of the CDR3 is 16 residues. In DNA, the CDR3 is TGTGCCAGCAGCGCTCAACAGGGATCCTATAATTCACCCCTCCACTTT. Its protein is CASSAQQGSYNSPLHF.

The chain is built from TRBV7-2 and TRBJ2-1, with 11 bases aligning to TRBD2. Germline CDR1 is SGHTA and CDR2 is FQGNSA. CDR3 length equals 15 residues. The V segment lost 5 bases and the J segment 8 bases; nucleotides outside the gene matches: 8. The CDR3 sequence is CASSVTSGGRYEQFF. The CDR3 DNA reads TGTGCCAGCAGCGTTACTAGCGGGGGAAGGTATGAGCAGTTCTTC.

This clone was seen once. The genes are TRBV30 and TRBJ1-4, with 8 bases aligning to TRBD1. V was clipped by 3 bases and J by 4 bases; unmatched bases: 4. Germline V gene data show CDR1 as GTSNPN and CDR2 as SVGIG (reference sequence). The CDR3 extends over 14 amino acids. The CDR3: CAWSPGQGNEKLFF. CDR3 nucleotide sequence: TGTGCCTGGAGCCCCGGACAGGGTAATGAAAAACTGTTTTTT.

This clone was found once. J is TRBJ1-2 and V is TRBV24-1, with D unresolved. This CDR3 comprises 12 residues. V lost 6 bases and J lost 4, with 8 bases in between. Germline CDR1 is KGHDR and CDR2 is SFDVKD. The CDR3 coding sequence is TGTGCCACCAGTCAAGCTAGCTATGGCTACACCTTC. Translation gives CATSQASYGYTF.

This chain connects TRBV3-1 (or the pseudogene TRBV3-2) to TRBJ2-7, with D possibly matching TRBD1 (6 bases). Germline V lookup: CDR1 LGHDT, CDR2 YNNKEL (reference sequence). The CDR3 extends over 14 amino acids. The V end lost 5 bases, the J end lost 5 bases, and 16 bases lay between the germline ends. The CDR3 here is CASSARQGRNEQYF. CDR3 coding DNA: TGTGCCAGCAGCGCCCGCCAGGGGCGAAACGAGCAGTACTTC.